The clone carrying this T cell receptor beta chain came up many times. Its antigen is unidentified. Time point here: newly diagnosed GD, antithyroid drugs for less than 3 months. Generation of the TCR library employed RNA extracted from PBMCs. The source of the sample is a study of regulatory T cells in long-lasting Graves disease. Study-level results: Persistent patients had more shared public clonotypes (2,741) than new patients (roughly 940).

The germline CDR1 and CDR2 sequences are SGHTA and FQGTGA. The CDR3 has 15 residues. V lost 5 bases to trimming and J lost 7 bases, with 15 bases between them. iRepertoire HTBI primers and Arm-PCR of CDR3 regions built TCR beta libraries. Each CDR3 protein is one row after TCRdb ran MiXCR on the multiplex PCR reads. The sample has almost 450,000 distinct CDR3 sequences; 15% to 20% are singletons. These data were also filed under a second study, of T cells in Graves' hyperthyroidism and ophthalmopathy. This second report adds: First-round RT-PCR targeting the TCR CDR3 was performed with the HTBI primer set. Blood also carried most thyroid clonotypes expanded above 0.001.

The sample was peripheral blood mononuclear cells (PBMCs), taken at new diagnosis, from a patient treated with antithyroid drugs. The gene calls are TRBV7-3 and TRBJ1-6, with D unresolved. The receptor comes from a woman aged 30 to 39 with Graves disease. CDR3 in amino acids: CASSMDSLGNSPLHF. The CDR3 bases are TGTGCCAGCAGCATGGACTCCCTGGGGAATTCACCCCTCCACTTT.